The next 11 T cell receptor beta chains were all read from a single sample in a study of blood T cells in healthy people across ages. It was with a sample-barcoded 5' primer and a J-beta primer mix that a second PCR of about 7 to 12 cycles was run. TCRdb analysed the 5' RACE reads with MiXCR anew, one entry per CDR3 protein. The repertoire holds 800,000 to 950,000 distinct CDR3 sequences, with under 35% as singletons. This sample also belongs to another study, concerning T cells of mothers and their children.

Sequencing used blood. These receptors were taken from a woman aged 40 to 50 in good health.

This clonotype was counted only a few times. The chain recombines TRBV6-2 or TRBV6-3 with TRBJ2-7; perhaps TRBD2 as D (6 bases). The CDR3 totals 17 residues. Deletions cut 8 bases from V and 2 bases from J, with 25 bases between. CDR1 and CDR2 (germline): MNHEY, SVGEGT. The DNA of the CDR3 is TGTGCCAGCTTACACGGGGGTGGTTATTGGCGGACCTACGAGCAGTACTTC. The encoded protein is CASLHGGGYWRTYEQYF.

This clonotype was observed at least ten times. V is TRBV7-2 and J is TRBJ2-3, with 8 bases fitting TRBD1. Per the germline V gene, CDR1 is SGHTA and CDR2 is FQGNSA. Trimming took 5 bases from V and 0 from J; bases not matched to a gene: 16. This CDR3 is 19 amino acids long. CDR3: CASSKRWPGQAASTDTQYF. The CDR3 DNA reads as TGTGCCAGCAGCAAACGATGGCCGGGACAGGCAGCTAGCACAGATACGCAGTATTTT.

A note on this clonotype: This may be a read error, as it is one base from a much larger clone. The J gene is TRBJ2-7, the V gene TRBV9; 8 nucleotides match TRBD2. Per the germline V gene, CDR1 is SGDLS and CDR2 is YYNGEE. This CDR3 is 15 amino acids long. As DNA, the CDR3 is TGTCCCAGCAGCGTAGGTGATAGCGGGGTATACGAGCAGTACTTC. Translated: CPSSVGDSGVYEQYF.

Only one count was recorded for this clonotype. Possible read error: a much larger clone is one base away. The chain carries TRBV20-1 and TRBJ2-1; possible D gene TRBD2, 7 bases. Looked up from germline, CDR1 is DFQATT and CDR2 is SNEGSKA (reference sequence). This CDR3 has 16 amino acids. Written as DNA, the CDR3 is TGCAGTGCTAGAGATCGGCGCGGGGGCCACTACAATGAGCGGTTCTTC. Protein product: CSARDRRGGHYNERFF.

As concerns this clonotype: A read error may produce the germline difference seen at one junction end. The chain has TRBV7-2 and TRBJ2-7, with 8 bases lining up with TRBD2. The CDR3 consists of 15 residues. Germline loops: CDR1 SGHTA, CDR2 FQGNSA. CDR3 in amino acids: CASSLDPGGGNERYF. CDR3 nucleotide sequence: TGTGCCAGCAGCTTAGATCCGGGGGGGGGAAACGAGCGGTACTTC. The full variable domain, with the rest looked up from reference TRBV7-2 and TRBJ2-7, is GAGVSQSPSNKVTEKGKDVELRCDPISGHTALYWYRQSLGQGLEFLIYFQGNSAPDKSGLPSDRFSAERTGGSVSTLTIQRTQQEDSAVYLCASSLDPGGGNERYFGPGTRLTVT.

The sample holds many counts of this clonotype. This rearrangement joins TRBV2 to TRBJ1-6; 7 nucleotides match TRBD1. This CDR3 region has 15 residues. V was pared by 6 bases and J by 14 bases, with 16 bases of the junction left unmatched. Germline CDR1 and CDR2: SNHLY and FYNNEI. In nucleotides, the CDR3 is TGTGCCAGCAGGCCGAAGGGGTCCCCAGGGGGGACCCTCCACTTT. This translates into CASRPKGSPGGTLHF.

The sample holds a few counts of this clonotype. The chain joins TRBV20-1 to TRBJ1-2; D ambiguous. There are 12 residues in the CDR3. Trimming left V 3 bases short and J 4 bases short, with 9 bases between. Looked up from germline, CDR1 is DFQATT and CDR2 is SNEGSKA (reference sequence). The CDR3, as DNA: TGCAGTGCTAGTCCTCTTGGCTATGGCTACACCTTC. It encodes CSASPLGYGYTF.

The CDR3 coding sequence is TGTGCCAGCAGCTTGGGACAGGGGGCGCGGGATCAGCCCCAGCATTTT. It specifies CASSLGQGARDQPQHF. The genes are TRBV7-9 and TRBJ1-5; 12 bases line up with TRBD1. V shed 3 bases and J 5 bases; nucleotides not matched to a gene: 5. The germline V gene has CDR1 SEHNR and CDR2 FQNEAQ (reference sequence). This CDR3 has 16 amino acids.

The chain employs TRBV28 and TRBJ1-4, with 12 bases matching TRBD1. The germline CDR1 and CDR2 sequences are MDHEN and SYDVKM. The length of the CDR3 is 17 residues. V dropped 4 bases and J dropped 1; count of bases not matched to a gene: 4. The CDR3 sequence: CASSSRDRGLTNEKLFF. CDR3 coding DNA: TGTGCCAGCAGTTCCCGGGACAGGGGGCTAACTAATGAAAAACTGTTTTTT.

J is TRBJ2-7 and V is TRBV9; 9 nucleotides line up with TRBD2. This CDR3 is built from 16 residues. In germline, CDR1 is SGDLS, CDR2 YYNGEE. J was trimmed by 7 bases and V by 0 bases; bases with no gene match: 11. The chain's CDR3 is CASSVGAGGSYNEQYF. The DNA of the CDR3 is TGTGCCAGCAGCGTAGGAGCGGGAGGCTCCTACAATGAGCAGTACTTC. Combining the CDR3 with reference TRBV9 and TRBJ2-7 gives the whole variable domain DSGVTQTPKHLITATGQRVTLRCSPRSGDLSVYWYQQSLDQGLQFLIQYYNGEERAKGNILERFSAQQFPDLHSELNLSSLELGDSALYFCASSVGAGGSYNEQYFGPGTRLTVT.

This clonotype was picked up a small number of times. This rearrangement joins TRBV3-1 to TRBJ2-5, with D possibly matching TRBD1 (6 bases). This CDR3 spans 11 amino acids. Trimming took off 9 bases at V and 5 bases at J, with 10 bases between the two ends. CDR1 and CDR2 (germline): LGHDT, YNNKEL (reference sequence). CDR3 sequence: CASTGLETQYF. For the CDR3, the DNA is TGTGCCAGTACAGGGTTGGAGACCCAGTACTTC.